The rows below give T cell receptor beta chains drawn from one sample of a study of T cell responses to AZD1222 COVID-19 vaccine. Clones were sequenced by immunoSEQ multiplex PCR, and TCRdb holds only the in-frame ones, with some missing. Of 65,000 to 70,000 clones detected, roughly 80% appear once; the ten largest clones hold roughly 5%. The starting material was peripheral blood, obtained on day 0 of AZD1222 vaccination. The receptors were sampled from an adult in good health. Both conserved end residues are part of each CDR3. A D gene is named only where the DNA matches it firmly. Not all rows give a size; the values are once, few, many and, for expanded clones, a class.

TRBV30	.	TRBJ2-3	.	CAWSLGGTDTQYF	TGTGCCTGGAGCCTAGGGGGGACAGATACGCAGTATTTT
TRBV4-2	.	TRBJ2-1	.	CASSQAVTEPLHEQFF	TGTGCCAGCAGCCAAGCGGTGACAGAGCCCTTGCATGAGCAGTTCTTC
TRBV11-3	.	TRBJ2-5	once	CASSLGVGYQETQYF	TGTGCCAGCAGCTTAGGCGTGGGCTACCAAGAGACCCAGTACTTC
TRBV12-5	TRBD2	TRBJ2-5	.	CASGLGLAGGPRETQYF	TGTGCTAGTGGTTTGGGACTAGCGGGGGGGCCGCGGGAGACCCAGTACTTC
TRBV27	.	TRBJ1-4	.	CASSPRPHEKLFF	TGTGCCAGCAGTCCGAGACCGCATGAAAAACTGTTTTTT
TRBV19	TRBD1	TRBJ1-1	.	CASRSDDRGIPGGVEAFF	TGTGCCAGTAGATCCGATGACAGGGGGATCCCCGGGGGTGTTGAAGCTTTCTTT
TRBV5-1	.	TRBJ1-2	.	CASTQDRNGYTF	TGCGCCAGCACCCAGGACCGTAATGGCTACACCTTC
TRBV5-8	.	TRBJ1-4	.	CASSFRGNEKLFF	TGTGCCAGCAGCTTCCGGGGCAATGAAAAACTGTTTTTT
TRBV9	.	TRBJ1-5	.	CASSVGGRGNQPQHF	TGTGCCAGCAGCGTAGGGGGACGTGGCAATCAGCCCCAGCATTTT
TRBV6-5	TRBD2	TRBJ2-5	.	CASSSLAGAAKRTQYF	TGTGCCAGCAGTTCCTTAGCGGGGGCAGCCAAGAGAACCCAGTACTTC
TRBV5-1	TRBD1	TRBJ2-1	once	CASSLDRGHNEQFF	TGCGCCAGCAGCTTGGACAGGGGGCACAATGAGCAGTTCTTC
TRBV18	.	TRBJ1-3	.	CASSPTTVTSGNTIYF	TGTGCCAGCTCACCTACGACGGTGACCTCTGGAAACACCATATATTTT
TRBV9	.	TRBJ1-2	.	CASREGYGYTF	TGTGCCAGCAGAGAGGGCTATGGCTACACCTTC
TRBV13	.	TRBJ1-1	.	CASSLGQPTEAFF	TGTGCCAGCAGCTTAGGACAGCCCACTGAAGCTTTCTTT
TRBV4-1	TRBD1	TRBJ2-7	.	CASSQSGTGGREQYF	TGCGCCAGCAGTCAATCCGGGACAGGGGGCCGAGAGCAGTACTTC
TRBV4-1	.	TRBJ2-1	.	CASSQGAAHLEGYNEQFF	TGCGCCAGCAGCCAAGGCGCCGCACACTTAGAGGGCTACAATGAGCAGTTCTTC
TRBV10-3	TRBD1	TRBJ1-1	.	CAISNPGQGASEAFF	TGTGCCATCAGTAACCCCGGACAGGGGGCGAGTGAAGCTTTCTTT
TRBV4-2	.	TRBJ2-5	.	CASSQVGNRAFQETQYF	TGTGCCAGCAGCCAAGTGGGTAATAGGGCGTTCCAAGAGACCCAGTACTTC
TRBV2	.	TRBJ1-5	.	CASSEEGYRQVDSNQPQHF	TGTGCCAGCAGTGAAGAGGGGTATCGGCAGGTAGATAGCAATCAGCCCCAGCATTTT
TRBV15	.	TRBJ1-2	.	CATSRGPGLEAGGYTF	TGTGCCACCAGCAGAGGTCCAGGGTTGGAGGCAGGTGGCTACACCTTC
TRBV5-1	.	TRBJ2-5	.	CASSLSQETQYF	TGCGCCAGCAGCTTGAGCCAAGAGACCCAGTACTTC
TRBV12-1	.	TRBJ1-1	.	CASSFLGQGLMNTEAFF	TGTGCCAGCAGCTTTCTGGGACAGGGCCTGATGAACACTGAAGCTTTCTTT
TRBV5-4	.	TRBJ1-4	.	CASSFGIRTVNEKLFF	TGTGCCAGCAGCTTCGGTATCCGGACAGTTAATGAAAAACTGTTTTTT
TRBV5-8	.	TRBJ2-6	.	CASSFDGGPGANVLTF	TGTGCCAGCAGCTTTGACGGGGGTCCCGGGGCCAACGTCCTGACTTTC
TRBV6-5	TRBD1	TRBJ2-2	.	CASSPTGGTGELFF	TGTGCCAGCAGTCCGACAGGGGGCACCGGGGAGCTGTTTTTT
TRBV5-4	TRBD1	TRBJ2-1	.	CASSLGTGGGNEQFF	TGTGCCAGCAGCCTCGGGACAGGGGGTGGCAATGAGCAGTTCTTC
TRBV2	.	TRBJ2-1	.	CASTSRWRNEQFF	TGTGCCAGCACGTCACGCTGGAGAAATGAGCAGTTCTTC